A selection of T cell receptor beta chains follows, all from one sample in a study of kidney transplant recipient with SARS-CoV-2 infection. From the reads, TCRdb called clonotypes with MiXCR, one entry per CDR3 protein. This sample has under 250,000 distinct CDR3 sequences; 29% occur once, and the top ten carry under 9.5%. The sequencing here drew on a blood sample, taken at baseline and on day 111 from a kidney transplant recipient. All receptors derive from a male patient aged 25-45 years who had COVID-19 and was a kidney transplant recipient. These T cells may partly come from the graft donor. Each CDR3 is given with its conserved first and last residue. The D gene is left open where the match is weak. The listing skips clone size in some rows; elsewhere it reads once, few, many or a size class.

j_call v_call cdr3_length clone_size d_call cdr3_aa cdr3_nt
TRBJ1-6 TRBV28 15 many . CASKAPGSYNSPLHF TGTGCCAGCAAAGCCCCCGGCTCCTATAATTCACCCCTCCACTTT
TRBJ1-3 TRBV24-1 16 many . CATSDVALFSGNTIYF TGTGCCACCAGTGATGTGGCCCTATTCTCTGGAAACACCATATATTTT
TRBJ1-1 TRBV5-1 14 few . CASSPGGQGRTAFF TGCGCCAGCAGCCCTGGAGGGCAGGGGCGGACGGCTTTCTTT
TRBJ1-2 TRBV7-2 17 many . CASSTYARDGKTYGYTF TGTGCCAGCAGCACGTACGCCAGAGACGGAAAGACCTATGGCTACACCTTC
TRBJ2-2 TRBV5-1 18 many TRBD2 CASSLTSGGLANTGELFF TGCGCCAGCAGCTTGACTAGCGGGGGTCTCGCGAACACCGGGGAGCTGTTTTTT
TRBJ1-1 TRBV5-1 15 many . CASSQTASAALEAFF TGCGCCAGCAGCCAGACTGCCTCGGCAGCTCTTGAAGCTTTCTTT
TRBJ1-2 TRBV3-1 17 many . CASSYVHTLRKTYGYTF TGTGCCAGCAGCTACGTACACACCCTTCGAAAGACCTATGGCTACACCTTC
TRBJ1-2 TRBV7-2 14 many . CASSYATASYGYTF TGTGCCAGCAGCTATGCGACAGCTAGCTATGGCTACACCTTC
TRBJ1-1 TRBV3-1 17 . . CASSDMDLISIRTEAFF TGTGCCAGCAGCGACATGGATCTCATTTCAATTCGCACTGAAGCTTTCTTT
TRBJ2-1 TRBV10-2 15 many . CASSPDRGNYNEQFF TGCGCCAGCAGTCCGGACCGTGGGAACTACAATGAGCAGTTCTTC
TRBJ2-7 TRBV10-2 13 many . CASRRDNSYEQYF TGCGCCAGCAGGCGGGACAACTCCTACGAGCAGTACTTC
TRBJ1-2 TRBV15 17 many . CATSYLTRCGKTYGYTF TGTGCCACCAGCTACTTAACAAGGTGTGGAAAGACCTATGGCTACACCTTC
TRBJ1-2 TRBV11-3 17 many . CASSRYGDLGKTYGYTF TGTGCCAGCAGCAGGTATGGCGATCTCGGAAAGACCTATGGCTACACCTTC
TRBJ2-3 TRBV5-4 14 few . CASSLDGSSDTQYF TGTGCCAGCAGCTTAGACGGGAGCTCAGATACGCAGTATTTT
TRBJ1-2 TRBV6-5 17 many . CASSRPGSMRKTYGYTF TGTGCCAGCAGTAGGCCCGGCTCTATGCGAAAGACCTATGGCTACACCTTC
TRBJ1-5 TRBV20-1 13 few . CSARGRARQPQHF TGCAGTGCCAGAGGTAGGGCACGCCAGCCCCAGCATTTT
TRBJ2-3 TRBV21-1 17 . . CASSAIIATVMQDTQYF TGTGCCAGCAGTGCAATCATAGCTACAGTCATGCAAGATACGCAGTATTTT
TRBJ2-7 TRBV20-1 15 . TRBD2 CSAGVPTSGSLEQYF TGCAGTGCTGGAGTACCCACTAGCGGGAGCCTCGAGCAGTACTTC
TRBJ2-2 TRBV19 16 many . CASTSPQDGDTGELFF TGTGCCAGTACTTCGCCGCAGGACGGGGACACCGGGGAGCTGTTTTTT
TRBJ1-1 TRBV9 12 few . CASSFTDTEAFF TGTGCCAGCAGCTTTACGGACACTGAAGCTTTCTTT
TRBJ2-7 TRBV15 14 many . CATSRDQSSYEQYF TGTGCCACCAGCAGAGACCAGAGCTCCTACGAGCAGTACTTC
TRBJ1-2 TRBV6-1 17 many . CASSPAISMRKTYGYTF TGTGCCAGCAGTCCTGCCATCTCTATGCGAAAGACCTATGGCTACACCTTC
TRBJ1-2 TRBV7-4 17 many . CASSPHYSARKTYGYTF TGTGCCAGCAGCCCTCATTATTCAGCTCGAAAGACCTATGGCTACACCTTC
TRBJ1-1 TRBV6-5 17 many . CASSYSSGREAGTEAFF TGTGCCAGCAGTTACTCTTCGGGCCGCGAAGCGGGCACTGAAGCTTTCTTT
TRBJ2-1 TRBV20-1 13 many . CSASELQGDEQFF TGCAGTGCTAGCGAATTACAGGGCGATGAGCAGTTCTTC
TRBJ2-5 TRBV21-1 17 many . CASLGRGFGSKEETQYF TGTGCCAGCCTTGGAAGGGGTTTCGGGAGTAAAGAAGAGACCCAGTACTTC
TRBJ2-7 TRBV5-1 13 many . CASSFSTAYEQYF TGCGCCAGCAGCTTTTCCACAGCCTACGAGCAGTACTTC
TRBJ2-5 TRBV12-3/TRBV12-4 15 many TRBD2 CASSPLRGGGETQYF TGTGCCAGCAGCCCCCTGCGGGGGGGCGGGGAGACCCAGTACTTC
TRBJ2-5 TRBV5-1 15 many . CASSLLGLPQETQYF TGCGCCAGCAGCTTGTTAGGACTACCTCAAGAGACCCAGTACTTC
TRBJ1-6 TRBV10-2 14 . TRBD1 CASLPPGGNSPLHF TGCGCCAGCCTTCCCCCAGGGGGAAATTCACCCCTCCACTTT
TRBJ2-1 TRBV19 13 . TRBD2 CASSITSGHEQFF TGTGCCAGTAGTATAACTAGCGGCCATGAGCAGTTCTTC
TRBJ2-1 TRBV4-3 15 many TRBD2 CASSQDSTGLAEQFF TGCGCCAGCAGCCAAGATTCAACGGGACTAGCGGAGCAGTTCTTC
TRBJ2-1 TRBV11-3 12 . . CASSQQHNEQFF TGTGCCAGCAGCCAACAGCACAATGAGCAGTTCTTC
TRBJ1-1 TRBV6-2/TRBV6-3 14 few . CASSYQDSTGEAFF TGTGCCAGCAGTTACCAGGACAGCACAGGTGAAGCTTTCTTT
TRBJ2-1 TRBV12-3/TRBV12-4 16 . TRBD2 CASSLTSGGARNEQFF TGTGCCAGCAGCCTTACTAGCGGGGGGGCGAGAAATGAGCAGTTCTTC
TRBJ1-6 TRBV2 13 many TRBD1 CASRRGQNSPLHF TGTGCCAGCAGGAGGGGGCAGAATTCACCCCTCCACTTT
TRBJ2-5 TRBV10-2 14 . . CASSETNPAETQYF TGCGCCAGCAGCGAGACAAATCCTGCAGAGACCCAGTACTTC
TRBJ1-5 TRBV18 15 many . CASSLQGDSNQPQHF TGTGCCAGCTCACTTCAGGGAGATAGCAATCAGCCCCAGCATTTT
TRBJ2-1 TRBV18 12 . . CASSPQGWEQFF TGTGCCAGCTCACCACAGGGTTGGGAGCAGTTCTTC
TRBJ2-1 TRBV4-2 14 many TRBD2 CASSQGGLNNEQFF TGTGCCAGCAGCCAAGGGGGACTAAACAATGAGCAGTTCTTC